The T cell receptor beta chain described here comes from a study of blood T cells in healthy people across ages. Study-level background: The capture of about one barcoded beta molecule per two T cells was achieved by template switching. Study conclusions and caveats: Older age coincided with a roughly linear decline in TCR beta diversity per million T cells.

The authors ran a second PCR of about 7 to 12 cycles using a sample-barcoded 5' primer and a J-beta primer mix. MiXCR was run by TCRdb on the 5' RACE reads, yielding one entry per CDR3 protein. The data hold 1.5 million or so distinct CDR3 sequences, with less than 45% observed a single time. The CDR3 is 14 residues long. V shed 7 bases, J shed 2 bases, and the junction held 5 bases outside the gene matches. Per germline, CDR1 SGHAT and CDR2 FQNNGV. As regards this clonotype: Its specificity is not known. This sequence is one base from a far larger clone and is likely a read error.

Isolated per sample were at least 6 million PBMCs. The TCR originated in a young woman in good health. The source material was blood. The gene calls are TRBV11-2 and TRBJ2-1; 7 bases map to TRBD1. In DNA, the CDR3 is TGTGCCAGCACTTTAGACAGGGCCTACAATGAGCAGTTCTTC. This sequence encodes CASTLDRAYNEQFF.